These T cell receptor beta chains were read from a single sample in a study of shared clonotypes between healthy human individuals. TCRdb's copy holds only in-frame clones and misses some; the assay was immunoSEQ multiplex PCR. The sample carries more than 1.2 million clones, approximately 98.5% recorded once. Source material: naive CD4+ T cells sorted from blood. These receptors were collected from a man aged 30 to 45 in good health. Each CDR3 is given with its conserved first and last residue. The D gene is left open where the match is weak. Size tells how often a clone was seen (once, few, many) or the class of an expanded clone, and some rows leave it out.

.	.	TRBV7-9	TRBJ2-7	CASSLASRLGSYEQYF	TGTGCCAGCAGCTTAGCGTCCAGGTTAGGGTCCTACGAGCAGTACTTC
TRBD2	.	TRBV5-1	TRBJ2-3	CASSLVPSGRSTDTQYF	TGCGCCAGCAGCTTGGTCCCTAGCGGGAGATCCACAGATACGCAGTATTTT
.	.	TRBV14	TRBJ2-5	CASSQVGETQYF	TGTGCCAGCAGCCAAGTAGGAGAGACCCAGTACTTC
.	.	TRBV7-9	TRBJ2-1	CASSFPGFNEQFF	TGTGCCAGCAGCTTCCCGGGGTTTAATGAGCAGTTCTTC
.	once	TRBV5-4	TRBJ2-3	CASSLAQGTTDTQYF	TGTGCCAGCAGCTTGGCCCAGGGCACCACAGATACGCAGTATTTT
.	.	TRBV30	TRBJ1-2	CAWIGSGGYTF	TGTGCCTGGATCGGGAGCGGTGGCTACACCTTC
.	.	TRBV25-1	TRBJ2-5	CASSEVGMLQETQYF	TGTGCCAGCAGTGAAGTGGGGATGCTACAAGAGACCCAGTACTTC
.	.	TRBV6-1	TRBJ2-3	CAGQSTDTQYF	TGTGCCGGCCAGAGCACAGATACGCAGTATTTT
.	.	TRBV7-8	TRBJ2-4	CASSKNRASLAKNIQYF	TGTGCCAGCAGCAAGAACAGGGCATCCTTAGCCAAAAACATTCAGTACTTC
.	.	TRBV10-3	TRBJ2-7	CAISIDSLYEQYF	TGTGCCATCAGTATCGACAGCTTATACGAGCAGTACTTC
TRBD1	.	TRBV7-2	TRBJ1-2	CASSTYQGGGNYGYTF	TGTGCCAGCAGCACTTACCAGGGGGGTGGGAACTATGGCTACACCTTC
.	.	TRBV10-1	TRBJ2-7	CASSHRYGKYYEQYF	TGCGCCAGCAGTCACCGTTACGGGAAGTACTACGAGCAGTACTTC
.	.	TRBV9	TRBJ2-3	CASSVDPQGGNTQYF	TGTGCCAGCAGCGTAGACCCCCAGGGTGGAAATACGCAGTATTTT
.	once	TRBV19	TRBJ2-7	CASSQYGEQYF	TGTGCCAGTTCGCAGTACGGAGAGCAGTACTTC
.	.	TRBV9	TRBJ2-1	CASSPPTGAYNEQFF	TGTGCCAGCAGCCCCCCGACAGGAGCTTACAATGAGCAGTTCTTC
.	.	TRBV18	TRBJ1-5	CASSSGPGRQPQHF	TGTGCCAGCTCATCGGGCCCGGGGCGGCAGCCCCAGCATTTT
.	.	TRBV28	TRBJ2-7	CASSPRQAYEQYF	TGTGCCAGCAGCCCGAGACAGGCCTACGAGCAGTACTTC
TRBD2	.	TRBV5-1	TRBJ2-1	CASSPWTRPEQFF	TGCGCCAGCAGCCCGTGGACTAGACCTGAGCAGTTCTTC